A single TCR beta chain is shown here with its context. Patients from Seattle were sampled longitudinally, starting during active infection. This sample is drawn from a study of blood T cell repertoires in COVID-19. Authors' methods: Amplifying reference gene primers gave estimates of nucleated cell counts. Assay: immunoSEQ multiplex PCR; the TCRdb copy retains only in-frame clones and omits some. D and trimming were read from the DNA, whereas the V and J calls and clone size are those reported in that table. The table has around 300,000 clones, about 88% seen once. Sequencing input: peripheral blood. This TCR came from a woman in her 70s with COVID-19, enrolled during active disease.

CDR3 DNA sequence: TGTGCCACCAGCAGAGGAGGTCTAGCGGGTCGACAAGAGACCCAGTACTTC. This codes for CATSRGGLAGRQETQYF. J is TRBJ2-5 and V is TRBV15, with TRBD2 matching 8 bases. The V segment lost 1 base and the J segment 2 bases; nucleotides outside the gene matches: 9. CDR3 length: 17 amino acids. Germline V gives CDR1 LNHNV, CDR2 YYDKDF (reference sequence).